This entry lists 23 T cell receptor beta chains sequenced from one sample in a study of shared clonotypes between healthy human individuals. Using immunoSEQ multiplex PCR, the repertoire was profiled, and TCRdb retains in-frame clones only, with some absent. The table shows some 1.5 million clones, with approximately 98% occurring only once. The sequencing input was naive CD4+ T cells sorted from blood. The subset: CD45RA+ positively selected. Receptors originate from a man aged 25-40 years in good health.

The chain is built from TRBV29-1 and TRBJ1-1; no reliable D call. The CDR3 is 13 amino acids. Germline CDR1 SQVTM, CDR2 ANQGSEA. Trimming took off 0 bases at V and 5 bases at J, with 10 bases between the two ends. CDR3 region: CSVEDNLRTEAFF. Written as DNA, the CDR3 is TGCAGCGTTGAAGACAATCTGAGGACTGAAGCTTTCTTT.

This chain uses TRBV9 with TRBJ2-1; D is unclear. Looked up from germline, CDR1 is SGDLS and CDR2 is YYNGEE. V was cut by 2 bases and J by 4 bases, with 10 bases left in between. The CDR3 runs to 14 residues. CDR3 sequence (DNA): TGTGCCAGCAGCGTCGGCCCGGGTTACAATGAGCAGTTCTTC. Residues: CASSVGPGYNEQFF.

This chain connects TRBV7-2 to TRBJ1-2, with D uncertain. The CDR3 runs 19 residues. The V and J ends lost 1 base and 7 bases respectively, with 28 bases between them. Germline loops: CDR1 SGHTA, CDR2 FQGNSA. CDR3 amino acids: CASSLGPRERTPLVFGYTF. CDR3 sequence (DNA): TGTGCCAGCAGCTTAGGACCTAGGGAGCGAACCCCTTTGGTATTTGGCTACACCTTC.

V and J are TRBV6-5 and TRBJ2-1; D possibly corresponds to TRBD2 (5 bases). Per the germline V gene, CDR1 is MNHEY and CDR2 is SVGAGI. The CDR3 consists of 13 residues. The ends were cut back, 7 bases at V and 10 bases at J, with 17 bases in the middle. In DNA, the CDR3 is TGTGCCAGCATAAGGGTTCATACGGGAGAGCAGTTCTTC. Translating gives CASIRVHTGEQFF.

This clone occurred once. The chain joins TRBV21-1 to TRBJ2-1; the listed D gene, TRBD2, was not tested against the DNA. TRBV21-1 is a pseudogene segment. The CDR3 spans 13 residues. CDR3 coding DNA: TGTGCCAGCAGCAAAGCTCGGACTGGAGAGCAGTTCTTC. It encodes CASSKARTGEQFF.

The CDR3 nucleotides are TGTGCCAGCAGCACCAGCGGGAGTCGGGAGACCCAGTACTTC. Its protein product is CASSTSGSRETQYF. The chain recombines TRBV5-4 with TRBJ2-5, with 8 bases identical to TRBD2. Germline lookup yields CDR1 SGHNT and CDR2 YYREEE (reference sequence). The CDR3 contains 14 residues. Losses at the gene ends were 4 bases for V and 5 bases for J; bases not matched to a gene: 7.

The chain uses TRBV5-1 and TRBJ2-1, with TRBD2 matching 12 bases. The CDR3 consists of 20 residues. V was pared by 5 bases and J by 0 bases, with 15 bases of the junction left unmatched. Germline-derived CDR1 and CDR2 are SGHRS and YFSETQ. The CDR3 protein is CASRGTKRTSGIFSYNEQFF. The CDR3 DNA follows: TGCGCCAGCAGGGGGACAAAACGGACTAGCGGGATCTTCTCCTACAATGAGCAGTTCTTC.

The chain carries TRBV5-4 and TRBJ2-7, with 11 positions matching TRBD1. This CDR3 is built from 16 residues. The V segment lost 0 bases and the J segment 7 bases; nucleotides outside the gene matches: 9. Germline assignment: CDR1 SGHNT and CDR2 YYREEE (reference sequence). CDR3 sequence reads: CASSLGGDRGSREQYF. The CDR3 nucleotides read TGTGCCAGCAGCTTGGGAGGGGACAGGGGGTCGAGGGAGCAGTACTTC.

The chain employs TRBV5-1 and TRBJ1-5; no clear D. Germline V gene sequence: CDR1 SGHRS, CDR2 YFSETQ. This CDR3 spans 14 amino acids. V lost 4 bases to trimming and J lost 7 bases, with 15 bases between them. CDR3 nucleotides: TGCGCCAGCAGCCCGGACCCTCGAGGGCAGCCCCAGCATTTT. It specifies CASSPDPRGQPQHF.

The genes are TRBV25-1 and TRBJ2-2; 13 bases agree with TRBD2. Per the germline V gene, CDR1 is MGHDK and CDR2 is SYGVNS. Trimming cost V 6 bases and J 6 bases; bases outside gene matches: 10. CDR3 length: 17 amino acids. The CDR3 nucleotides read TGTGCCAGCAGCACCGCCGGGACTAGCGGGATTTCCGGGGAGCTGTTTTTT. Residues: CASSTAGTSGISGELFF.

The V call is TRBV11-2, the J call TRBJ2-7; 8 bases line up with TRBD1. J lost 3 bases, V lost 2 bases, and 9 bases had no gene match. There are 16 residues in the CDR3. CDR1 and CDR2 (germline): SGHAT, FQNNGV. CDR3 residues: CASSLNSGQGGYEQYF. The CDR3 DNA is TGTGCCAGCAGCTTAAATTCCGGACAGGGAGGCTACGAGCAGTACTTC.

The chain combines TRBV6-1 with TRBJ2-5; perhaps TRBD2 as D (5 bases). Trimming stripped 5 bases from V and 2 bases from J, with 15 bases between. The CDR3 has 15 amino acids. In germline, CDR1 is MNHNS, CDR2 SASEGT. The CDR3 spells CASSIRAEVQETQYF. The CDR3 bases are TGTGCCAGCAGTATCAGAGCGGAGGTTCAAGAGACCCAGTACTTC.

The V and J genes are TRBV11-2 and TRBJ1-2, with a possible D match to TRBD1 (5 bases). The CDR3 covers 18 residues. V lost 4 bases and J 0 bases, leaving 21 bases between the germline ends. Germline V gene lookup returns CDR1 SGHAT and CDR2 FQNNGV. The CDR3 region has the DNA TGTGCCAGCAGCTCACTGGGGGGGTCCAAGTCTTCTAACTATGGCTACACCTTC. Encoded protein: CASSSLGGSKSSNYGYTF. Based on the CDR3 plus reference TRBV11-2 and TRBJ1-2, the full variable domain is EAGVAQSPRYKIIEKRQSVAFWCNPISGHATLYWYQQILGQGPKLLIQFQNNGVVDDSQLPKDRFSAERLKGVDSTLKIQPAKLEDSAVYLCASSSLGGSKSSNYGYTFGSGTRLTVV.

This clone was seen a single time. V and J are TRBV19 and TRBJ2-3; no clear D. The V and J ends lost 3 bases and 1 base respectively, with 5 bases between them. CDR3 length: 13 residues. Looked up from germline, CDR1 is LNHDA and CDR2 is SQIVND (reference sequence). CDR3 sequence: CASSMDGTDTQYF. As DNA, the CDR3 is TGTGCCAGTAGTATGGATGGCACAGATACGCAGTATTTT.

CDR3 sequence: CAISESPGRETQYF. The CDR3 nucleotides read TGTGCCATCAGTGAGTCGCCCGGGCGCGAGACCCAGTACTTC. The chain combines TRBV10-3 with TRBJ2-5; D ambiguous. The germline gives CDR1 ENHRY, CDR2 SYGVKD. There are 14 residues in the CDR3. The V and J ends lost 0 bases and 5 bases respectively, with 10 bases between them.

This clone was detected only once. The genes are TRBV4-1 and TRBJ1-5; D remains ambiguous. V gave up 0 bases and J gave up 6 bases, with 12 bases separating them. This CDR3 comprises 15 residues. Looked up from germline, CDR1 is MGHRA and CDR2 is YSYEKL. The CDR3 sequence is CASSQEWVPTQPQHF. The CDR3 DNA reads as TGCGCCAGCAGCCAAGAATGGGTCCCGACTCAGCCCCAGCATTTT.

The V gene is TRBV6-6, the J gene TRBJ2-7, with 9 positions matching TRBD2. Per germline, CDR1 MNHNY and CDR2 SVGAGI (reference sequence). The V gene end was trimmed by 7 bases and the J gene end by 4 bases; junction bases not matched to a gene: 2. CDR3 size: 12 residues. CDR3 in amino acids: CASNSGSYEQYF. CDR3 sequence (DNA): TGTGCCAGCAATAGCGGGAGTTACGAGCAGTACTTC.

J is TRBJ1-3 and V is TRBV27; 9 bases are shared with TRBD1. The CDR3 covers 15 residues. CDR1 and CDR2 from the germline V gene are MNHEY and SMNVEV (reference sequence). The J segment lost 2 bases and the V segment lost 6 bases, leaving 5 bases of the junction unmatched. The CDR3 sequence is CASSLNRGPGNTIYF. As DNA, the CDR3 is TGTGCCAGCAGCCTTAACAGGGGGCCTGGAAACACCATATATTTT.

This clone was observed a single time. V gene TRBV11-1 combines with J gene TRBJ1-1; D gene ambiguous. The CDR3 is 16 amino acids. CDR1 is SGHAT, CDR2 FQDESV, per germline (reference sequence). V was cut by 0 bases and J by 1 base, with 12 bases left in between. CDR3 sequence: CASSLAGIRPNTEAFF. CDR3 nucleotide sequence: TGTGCCAGCAGCTTAGCGGGGATCAGGCCGAACACTGAAGCTTTCTTT.

This clone was observed a single time. Other nucleotide sequences in the sample specify the same CDR3. This chain connects TRBV5-1 to TRBJ2-5; 7 nucleotides agree with TRBD1. V was clipped by 3 bases and J by 0 bases; unmatched bases: 2. Germline V gives CDR1 SGHRS, CDR2 YFSETQ. This CDR3 spans 14 amino acids. The CDR3 region is CASSSGTDQETQYF. CDR3 nucleotide sequence: TGCGCCAGCAGCTCGGGGACAGACCAAGAGACCCAGTACTTC.

The chain uses TRBV27 and TRBJ2-7; D is unresolved. The CDR3 runs 14 residues. The germline V gene has CDR1 MNHEY and CDR2 SMNVEV (reference sequence). The germline V and J ends were trimmed by 3 bases and 0 bases, with 9 bases remaining between them. CDR3 in DNA: TGTGCCAGCAGTTTGCGACTCAGCTCCTACGAGCAGTACTTC. It specifies CASSLRLSSYEQYF.

The gene calls are TRBV29-1 and TRBJ2-3, with TRBD2 matching 11 bases. V gave up 7 bases and J gave up 3 bases; unmatched junction bases: 0. Germline lookup yields CDR1 SQVTM and CDR2 ANQGSEA. This CDR3 region has 12 residues. CDR3 loop: CSGLAGTDTQYF. CDR3 nucleotides: TGCAGCGGACTAGCGGGAACAGATACGCAGTATTTT.

J is TRBJ2-1 and V is TRBV9; D ambiguous. V lost 0 bases and J lost 7, with 11 bases in between. This CDR3 is 14 amino acids long. Germline loops: CDR1 SGDLS, CDR2 YYNGEE. CDR3 coding DNA: TGTGCCAGCAGCGTAGGTCTGGGGTTGAATGAGCAGTTCTTC. This translates into CASSVGLGLNEQFF. Full variable domain (remainder filled in from reference TRBV9 and TRBJ2-1): DSGVTQTPKHLITATGQRVTLRCSPRSGDLSVYWYQQSLDQGLQFLIQYYNGEERAKGNILERFSAQQFPDLHSELNLSSLELGDSALYFCASSVGLGLNEQFFGPGTRLTVL.